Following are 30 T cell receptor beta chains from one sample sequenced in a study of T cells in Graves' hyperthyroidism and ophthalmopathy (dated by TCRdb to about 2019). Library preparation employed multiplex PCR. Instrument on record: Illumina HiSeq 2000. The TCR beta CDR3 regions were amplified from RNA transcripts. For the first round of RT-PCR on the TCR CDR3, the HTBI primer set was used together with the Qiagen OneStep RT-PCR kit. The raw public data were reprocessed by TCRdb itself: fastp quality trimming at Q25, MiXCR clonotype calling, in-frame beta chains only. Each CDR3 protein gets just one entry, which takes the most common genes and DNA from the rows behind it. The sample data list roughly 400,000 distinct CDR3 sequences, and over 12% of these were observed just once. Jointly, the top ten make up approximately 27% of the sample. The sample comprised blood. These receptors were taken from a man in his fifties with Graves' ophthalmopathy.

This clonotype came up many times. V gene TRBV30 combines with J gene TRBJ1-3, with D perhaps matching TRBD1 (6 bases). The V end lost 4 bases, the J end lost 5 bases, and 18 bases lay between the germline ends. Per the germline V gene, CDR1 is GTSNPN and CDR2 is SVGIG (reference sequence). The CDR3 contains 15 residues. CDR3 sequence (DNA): TGTGCCTGGAACTCATTCGGGGGCGGCAGAAACACCATATATTTT. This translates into CAWNSFGGGRNTIYF.

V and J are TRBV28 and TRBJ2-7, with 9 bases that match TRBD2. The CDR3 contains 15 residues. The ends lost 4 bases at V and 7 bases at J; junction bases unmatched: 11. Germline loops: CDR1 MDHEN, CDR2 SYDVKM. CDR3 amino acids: CASSSASAGGREQYF. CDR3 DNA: TGTGCCAGCAGTTCCGCGTCAGCGGGAGGAAGGGAGCAGTACTTC.

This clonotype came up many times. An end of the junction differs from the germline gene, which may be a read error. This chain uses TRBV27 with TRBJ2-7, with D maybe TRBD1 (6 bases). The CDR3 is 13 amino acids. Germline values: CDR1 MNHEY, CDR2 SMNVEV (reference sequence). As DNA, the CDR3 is TGTGCCAGCAGCCTCCGGGACACCTATGAGCAGTACTTC. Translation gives CASSLRDTYEQYF.

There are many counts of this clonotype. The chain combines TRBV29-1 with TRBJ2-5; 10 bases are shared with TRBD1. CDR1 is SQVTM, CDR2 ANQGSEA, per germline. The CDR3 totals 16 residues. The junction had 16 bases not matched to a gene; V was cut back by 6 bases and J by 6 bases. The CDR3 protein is CSVANPRDRGGQTQYF. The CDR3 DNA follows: TGCAGCGTGGCAAACCCCCGGGACAGGGGTGGTCAGACCCAGTACTTC.

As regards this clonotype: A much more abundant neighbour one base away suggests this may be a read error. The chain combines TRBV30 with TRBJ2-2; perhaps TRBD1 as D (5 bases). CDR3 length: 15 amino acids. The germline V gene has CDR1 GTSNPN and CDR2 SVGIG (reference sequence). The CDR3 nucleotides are TGTGCCCGGAGTGTTGTAGGGGCCCACGCCGGGGAGCTGTTTTTT. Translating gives CARSVVGAHAGELFF.

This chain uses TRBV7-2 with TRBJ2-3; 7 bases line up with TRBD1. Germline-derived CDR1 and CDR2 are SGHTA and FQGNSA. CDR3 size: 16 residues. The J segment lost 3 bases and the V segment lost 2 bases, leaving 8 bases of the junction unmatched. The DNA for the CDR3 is TGTGCCAGCAGCTTACCCCAGGGGGAGAGTACAGATACGCAGTATTTT. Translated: CASSLPQGESTDTQYF.

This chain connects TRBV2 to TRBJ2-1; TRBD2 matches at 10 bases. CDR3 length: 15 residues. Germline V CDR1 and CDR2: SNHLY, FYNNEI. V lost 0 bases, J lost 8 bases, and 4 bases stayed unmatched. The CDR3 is CASSEAGLASHEQFF. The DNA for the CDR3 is TGTGCCAGCAGTGAAGCGGGACTAGCGTCCCATGAGCAGTTCTTC.

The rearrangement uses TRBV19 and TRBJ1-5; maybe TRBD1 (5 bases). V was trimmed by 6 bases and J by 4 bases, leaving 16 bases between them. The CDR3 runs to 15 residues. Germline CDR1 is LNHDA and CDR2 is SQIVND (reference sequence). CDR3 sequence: CASRATGPENQPQHF. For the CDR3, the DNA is TGTGCCAGTAGAGCCACGGGGCCGGAGAATCAGCCCCAGCATTTT.

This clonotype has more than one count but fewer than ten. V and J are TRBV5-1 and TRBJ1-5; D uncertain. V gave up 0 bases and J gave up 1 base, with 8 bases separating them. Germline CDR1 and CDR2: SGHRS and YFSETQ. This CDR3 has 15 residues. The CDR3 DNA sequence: TGCGCCAGCAGCTTGGGAGGTACGAGCAATCAGCCCCAGCATTTT. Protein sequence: CASSLGGTSNQPQHF.

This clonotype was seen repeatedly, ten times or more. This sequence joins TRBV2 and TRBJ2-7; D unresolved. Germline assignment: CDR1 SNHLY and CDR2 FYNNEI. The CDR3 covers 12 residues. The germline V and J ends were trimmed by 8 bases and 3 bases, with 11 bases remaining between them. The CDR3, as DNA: TGTGCCAGCCAACAAACCAGCTACGAGCAGTACTTC. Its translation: CASQQTSYEQYF. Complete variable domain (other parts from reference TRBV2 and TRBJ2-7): EPEVTQTPSHQVTQMGQEVILRCVPISNHLYFYWYRQILGQKVEFLVSFYNNEISEKSEIFDDQFSVERPDGSNFTLKIRSTKLEDSAMYFCASQQTSYEQYFGPGTRLTVT.

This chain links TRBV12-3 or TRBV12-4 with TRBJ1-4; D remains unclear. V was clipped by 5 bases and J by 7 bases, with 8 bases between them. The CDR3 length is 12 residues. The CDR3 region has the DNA TGTGCCAGCAGTGAAGGTGGTGAAAAACTGTTTTTT. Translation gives CASSEGGEKLFF.

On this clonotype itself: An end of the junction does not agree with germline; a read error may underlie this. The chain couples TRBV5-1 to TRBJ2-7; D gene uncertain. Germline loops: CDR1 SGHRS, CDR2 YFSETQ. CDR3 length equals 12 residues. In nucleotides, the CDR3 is TGCGCCAGCAGCTTGGTTTCCGGCGAGAAGTACTTC. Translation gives CASSLVSGEKYF.

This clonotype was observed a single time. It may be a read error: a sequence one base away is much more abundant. The CDR3 reads CASSLQRRSNTGELSF. The CDR3, as DNA: TGTGCCAGCAGTTTACAGCGCCGTTCGAACACCGGGGAGCTGTCTTTT. The chain combines TRBV6-5 with TRBJ2-2; D might be TRBD2 (5 bases). From germline, CDR1 is MNHEY and CDR2 SVGAGI. The CDR3 spans 16 residues.

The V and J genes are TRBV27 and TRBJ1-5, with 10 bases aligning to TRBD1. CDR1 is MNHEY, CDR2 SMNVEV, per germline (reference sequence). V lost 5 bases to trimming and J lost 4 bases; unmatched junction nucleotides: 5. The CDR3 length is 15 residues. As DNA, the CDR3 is TGTGCCAGCAGTCCTGGGACAGGGGAGAATCAGCCCCAGCATTTT. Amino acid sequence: CASSPGTGENQPQHF.

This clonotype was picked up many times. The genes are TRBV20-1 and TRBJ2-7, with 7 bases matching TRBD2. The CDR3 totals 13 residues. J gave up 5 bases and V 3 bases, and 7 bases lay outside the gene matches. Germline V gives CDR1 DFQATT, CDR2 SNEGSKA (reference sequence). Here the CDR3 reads CSASLLARHEQYF. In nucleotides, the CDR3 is TGCAGTGCTAGTTTACTAGCGAGGCACGAGCAGTACTTC.

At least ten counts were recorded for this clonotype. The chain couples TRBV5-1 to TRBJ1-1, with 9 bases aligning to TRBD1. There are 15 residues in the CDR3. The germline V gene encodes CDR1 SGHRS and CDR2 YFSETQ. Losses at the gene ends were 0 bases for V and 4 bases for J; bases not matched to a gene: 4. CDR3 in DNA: TGCGCCAGCAGCTTGGGACAGGGGGAAGGCACTGAAGCTTTCTTT. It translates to CASSLGQGEGTEAFF.

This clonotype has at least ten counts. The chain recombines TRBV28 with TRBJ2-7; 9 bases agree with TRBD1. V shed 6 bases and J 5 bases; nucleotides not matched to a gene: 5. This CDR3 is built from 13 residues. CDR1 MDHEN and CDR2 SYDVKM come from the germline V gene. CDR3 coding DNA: TGTGCCAGCAGGGGGACAGGGAGCGACGAGCAGTACTTC. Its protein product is CASRGTGSDEQYF.

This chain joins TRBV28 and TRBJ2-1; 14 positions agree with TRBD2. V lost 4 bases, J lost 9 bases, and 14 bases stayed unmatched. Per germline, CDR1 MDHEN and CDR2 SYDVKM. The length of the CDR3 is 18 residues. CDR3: CASSYTTGTSGSFSEQFF. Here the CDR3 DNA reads TGTGCCAGCAGTTATACCACCGGGACTAGCGGGAGTTTTTCTGAGCAGTTCTTC.

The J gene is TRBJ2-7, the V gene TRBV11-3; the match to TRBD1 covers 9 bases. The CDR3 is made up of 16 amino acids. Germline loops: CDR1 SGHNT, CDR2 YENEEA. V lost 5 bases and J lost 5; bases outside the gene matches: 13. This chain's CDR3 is CASSLSPGTGNHEQYF. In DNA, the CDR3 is TGTGCCAGCAGCCTCAGTCCCGGGACAGGGAACCACGAGCAGTACTTC.

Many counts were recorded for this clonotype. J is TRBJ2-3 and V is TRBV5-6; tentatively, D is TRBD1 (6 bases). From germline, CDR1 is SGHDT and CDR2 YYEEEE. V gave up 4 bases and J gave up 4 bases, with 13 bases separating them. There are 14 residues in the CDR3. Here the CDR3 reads CASSQGTSADTQYF. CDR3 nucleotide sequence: TGTGCCAGCAGCCAAGGGACATCGGCAGATACGCAGTATTTT.

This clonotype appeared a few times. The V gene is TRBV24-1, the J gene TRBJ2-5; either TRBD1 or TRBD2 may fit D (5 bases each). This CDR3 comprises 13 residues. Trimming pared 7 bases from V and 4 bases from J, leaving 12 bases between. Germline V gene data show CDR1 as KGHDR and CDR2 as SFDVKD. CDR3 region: CATRLGVSETQYF. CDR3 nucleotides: TGTGCCACCAGGTTGGGGGTTTCAGAGACCCAGTACTTC.

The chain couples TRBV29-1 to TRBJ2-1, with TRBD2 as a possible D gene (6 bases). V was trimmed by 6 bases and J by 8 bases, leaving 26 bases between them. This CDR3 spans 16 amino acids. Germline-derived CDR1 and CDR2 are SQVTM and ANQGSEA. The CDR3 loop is CSVVGRRGPSEDEQFF. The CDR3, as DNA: TGCAGCGTAGTAGGGCGGCGGGGTCCTTCTGAGGATGAGCAGTTCTTC.

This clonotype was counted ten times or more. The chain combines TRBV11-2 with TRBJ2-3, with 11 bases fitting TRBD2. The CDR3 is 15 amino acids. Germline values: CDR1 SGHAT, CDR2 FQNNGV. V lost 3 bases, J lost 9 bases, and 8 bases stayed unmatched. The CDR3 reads CASSFSSLAGGTQYF. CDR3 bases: TGTGCCAGCAGCTTTAGTTCGCTAGCGGGAGGCACGCAGTATTTT.

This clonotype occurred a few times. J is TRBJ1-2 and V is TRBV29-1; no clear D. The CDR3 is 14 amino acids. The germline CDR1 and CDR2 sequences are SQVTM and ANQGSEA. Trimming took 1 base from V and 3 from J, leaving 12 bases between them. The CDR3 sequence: CSVEGFRLDYGYTF. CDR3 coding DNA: TGCAGCGTTGAAGGTTTTAGGTTGGACTATGGCTACACCTTC.

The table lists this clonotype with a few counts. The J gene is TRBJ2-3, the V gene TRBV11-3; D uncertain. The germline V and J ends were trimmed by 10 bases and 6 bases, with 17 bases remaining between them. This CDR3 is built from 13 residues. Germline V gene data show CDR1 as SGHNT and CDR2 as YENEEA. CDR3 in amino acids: CATCEGVGDTQYF. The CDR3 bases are TGTGCCACCTGCGAAGGTGTTGGGGATACGCAGTATTTT.

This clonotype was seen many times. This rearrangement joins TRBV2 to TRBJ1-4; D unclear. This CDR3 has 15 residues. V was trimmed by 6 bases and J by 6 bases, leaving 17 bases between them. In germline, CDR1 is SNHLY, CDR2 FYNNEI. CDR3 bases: TGTGCCAGCAGCCTCCCTTTGGGAGGGCATGAAAAACTGTTTTTT. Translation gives CASSLPLGGHEKLFF.

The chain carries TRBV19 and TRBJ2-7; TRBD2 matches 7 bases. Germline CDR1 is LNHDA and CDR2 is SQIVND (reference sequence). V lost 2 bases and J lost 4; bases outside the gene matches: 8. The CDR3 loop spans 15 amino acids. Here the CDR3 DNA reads TGTGCCAGTAGTATACGGCTAGCGGATTATTACGAGCAGTACTTC. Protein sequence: CASSIRLADYYEQYF.

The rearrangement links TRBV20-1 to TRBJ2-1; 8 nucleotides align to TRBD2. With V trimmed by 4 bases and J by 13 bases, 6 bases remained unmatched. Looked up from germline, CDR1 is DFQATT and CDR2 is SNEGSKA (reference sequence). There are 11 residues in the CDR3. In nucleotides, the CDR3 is TGCAGTGCTAAACCGGGACTAGTTCAGTTCTTC. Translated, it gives CSAKPGLVQFF.

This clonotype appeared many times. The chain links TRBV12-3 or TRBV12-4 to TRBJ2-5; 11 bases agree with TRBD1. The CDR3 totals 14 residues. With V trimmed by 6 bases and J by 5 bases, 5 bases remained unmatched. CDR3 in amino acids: CASSSGTGGETQYF. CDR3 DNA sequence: TGTGCCAGCAGCTCAGGGACAGGGGGGGAGACCCAGTACTTC.

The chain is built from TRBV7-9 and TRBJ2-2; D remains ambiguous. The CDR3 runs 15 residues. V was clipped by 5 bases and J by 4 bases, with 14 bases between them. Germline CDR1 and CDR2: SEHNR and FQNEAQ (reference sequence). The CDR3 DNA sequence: TGTGCCAGCAGCACCGGAACTCGGGCCACCGGGGAGCTGTTTTTT. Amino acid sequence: CASSTGTRATGELFF.